These T cell receptor beta chains were read from a single sample in a study of cytomegalovirus exposure and HLA in healthy donors. This table comes from immunoSEQ multiplex PCR, and its TCRdb copy is limited to in-frame clones, with some not included. This sample has 150,000 to 160,000 clones, with around 84% found just once. Material for sequencing was PBMCs. The receptors were sampled from a young woman in good health and CMV-seronegative. Each CDR3 is given with its conserved first and last residue. The D gene is left open where the match is weak. Expanded clones are given a class, and other clones once, few, many or no size at all.

CDR3 protein: CASSYEWSGGGNEQFF
CDR3 DNA: TGTGCCAGCAGTTACGAGTGGTCAGGGGGTGGGAATGAGCAGTTCTTC
J gene: TRBJ2-1
clone size: -
D gene: TRBD1
V gene: TRBV6-5

CDR3 protein: CASSLRPPGGEETQYF
CDR3 DNA: TGTGCCAGCAGCTTGAGGCCCCCCGGGGGGGAAGAGACCCAGTACTTC
J gene: TRBJ2-5
clone size: -
D gene: TRBD2
V gene: TRBV7-2

CDR3 protein: CASSPPLPEQFF
CDR3 DNA: TGTGCCAGCTCACCACCCCTCCCTGAGCAGTTCTTC
J gene: TRBJ2-1
clone size: -
D gene: -
V gene: TRBV18

CDR3 protein: CASRSGTGMLNEQFF
CDR3 DNA: TGTGCCAGCCGATCAGGGACAGGGATGTTAAATGAGCAGTTCTTC
J gene: TRBJ2-1
clone size: -
D gene: TRBD1
V gene: TRBV28

CDR3 protein: CASSPHLLQGRGYTF
CDR3 DNA: TGTGCCAGCAGCCCTCATCTTCTGCAGGGCCGTGGCTACACCTTC
J gene: TRBJ1-2
clone size: -
D gene: -
V gene: TRBV27

CDR3 protein: CAIAGGLANTGELFF
CDR3 DNA: TGTGCCATCGCAGGGGGCCTAGCTAACACCGGGGAGCTGTTTTTT
J gene: TRBJ2-2
clone size: -
D gene: TRBD1
V gene: TRBV10-3

CDR3 protein: CASSIAGGGYTF
CDR3 DNA: TGTGCCAGTAGTATTGCAGGGGGTGGCTACACCTTC
J gene: TRBJ1-2
clone size: -
D gene: TRBD1
V gene: TRBV19

CDR3 protein: CASSLGRSGDYGYTF
CDR3 DNA: TGCGCCAGCAGCCTGGGAAGGTCAGGGGACTATGGCTACACCTTC
J gene: TRBJ1-2
clone size: -
D gene: -
V gene: TRBV4-1

CDR3 protein: CASSQGASGGYTF
CDR3 DNA: TGTGCCAGCAGCCAGGGGGCGTCTGGTGGCTACACCTTC
J gene: TRBJ1-2
clone size: -
D gene: TRBD1
V gene: TRBV7-9

CDR3 protein: CASSPSRPPSHEQFF
CDR3 DNA: TGTGCCAGCAGCCCTAGCCGGCCCCCTAGCCATGAGCAGTTCTTC
J gene: TRBJ2-1
clone size: -
D gene: -
V gene: TRBV7-6

CDR3 protein: CASSAGQGRRDYGYTF
CDR3 DNA: TGTGCCAGCAGTGCCGGACAGGGGCGCCGTGACTATGGCTACACCTTC
J gene: TRBJ1-2
clone size: few
D gene: TRBD1
V gene: TRBV2

CDR3 protein: CASSLGHILNSPLHF
CDR3 DNA: TGTGCCAGCAGCCTAGGACACATACTTAATTCACCCCTCCACTTT
J gene: TRBJ1-6
clone size: -
D gene: -
V gene: TRBV7-9

CDR3 protein: CASSISHYYYNEQFF
CDR3 DNA: TGTGCCAGTAGTATAAGCCACTATTACTACAATGAGCAGTTCTTC
J gene: TRBJ2-1
clone size: -
D gene: -
V gene: TRBV19

CDR3 protein: CASSPTDRNNSPLHF
CDR3 DNA: TGTGCCAGCAGCCCGACTGACAGAAATAATTCACCCCTCCACTTT
J gene: TRBJ1-6
clone size: -
D gene: -
V gene: TRBV5-6

CDR3 protein: CASSDSGLAGADTQYF
CDR3 DNA: TGTGCCAGCAGTGACTCTGGACTAGCGGGGGCAGATACGCAGTATTTT
J gene: TRBJ2-3
clone size: -
D gene: TRBD2
V gene: TRBV6-4

CDR3 protein: CASSYEAGYGYTF
CDR3 DNA: TGTGCCAGCAGTTACGAAGCCGGCTATGGCTACACCTTC
J gene: TRBJ1-2
clone size: -
D gene: -
V gene: TRBV6-5

CDR3 protein: CASSVRQGPADTQYF
CDR3 DNA: TGTGCCAGCAGTGTTAGACAGGGTCCCGCAGATACGCAGTATTTT
J gene: TRBJ2-3
clone size: -
D gene: TRBD1
V gene: TRBV6-1

CDR3 protein: CASSLLPGGREQYF
CDR3 DNA: TGCGCCAGCAGCCTTTTACCGGGCGGGCGCGAGCAGTACTTC
J gene: TRBJ2-7
clone size: -
D gene: -
V gene: TRBV4-1

CDR3 protein: CASSPDRNYGYTF
CDR3 DNA: TGTGCCAGCAGCCCCGACAGGAACTATGGCTACACCTTC
J gene: TRBJ1-2
clone size: -
D gene: -
V gene: TRBV7-9

CDR3 protein: CASNPGGEYRYGYTF
CDR3 DNA: TGCGCCAGCAACCCTGGGGGGGAATACCGATATGGCTACACCTTC
J gene: TRBJ1-2
clone size: -
D gene: -
V gene: TRBV4-1

CDR3 protein: CSVTSGGETQYF
CDR3 DNA: TGCAGCGTTACATCAGGGGGAGAGACCCAGTACTTC
J gene: TRBJ2-5
clone size: -
D gene: TRBD1
V gene: TRBV29-1

CDR3 protein: CASSITERWTEAFF
CDR3 DNA: TGTGCCAGTAGTATAACGGAGCGTTGGACTGAAGCTTTCTTT
J gene: TRBJ1-1
clone size: -
D gene: -
V gene: TRBV19

CDR3 protein: CASSFYPNTEAFF
CDR3 DNA: TGTGCCAGCAGTTTTTATCCGAACACTGAAGCTTTCTTT
J gene: TRBJ1-1
clone size: -
D gene: -
V gene: TRBV28

CDR3 protein: CASSLRQGANEQYF
CDR3 DNA: TGTGCCAGCAGCTTACGACAGGGGGCGAACGAGCAGTACTTC
J gene: TRBJ2-7
clone size: -
D gene: TRBD1
V gene: TRBV7-2

CDR3 protein: CASSQDGGARGEKLFF
CDR3 DNA: TGCGCCAGCAGCCAAGATGGGGGGGCGCGAGGCGAAAAACTGTTTTTT
J gene: TRBJ1-4
clone size: -
D gene: -
V gene: TRBV4-3

CDR3 protein: CAISWTSGGAGETQYF
CDR3 DNA: TGTGCCATCAGCTGGACTAGCGGGGGGGCCGGAGAGACCCAGTACTTC
J gene: TRBJ2-5
clone size: -
D gene: TRBD2
V gene: TRBV10-3

CDR3 protein: CSVTPGNEQFF
CDR3 DNA: TGCAGCGTTACTCCGGGCAATGAGCAGTTCTTC
J gene: TRBJ2-1
clone size: -
D gene: -
V gene: TRBV29-1